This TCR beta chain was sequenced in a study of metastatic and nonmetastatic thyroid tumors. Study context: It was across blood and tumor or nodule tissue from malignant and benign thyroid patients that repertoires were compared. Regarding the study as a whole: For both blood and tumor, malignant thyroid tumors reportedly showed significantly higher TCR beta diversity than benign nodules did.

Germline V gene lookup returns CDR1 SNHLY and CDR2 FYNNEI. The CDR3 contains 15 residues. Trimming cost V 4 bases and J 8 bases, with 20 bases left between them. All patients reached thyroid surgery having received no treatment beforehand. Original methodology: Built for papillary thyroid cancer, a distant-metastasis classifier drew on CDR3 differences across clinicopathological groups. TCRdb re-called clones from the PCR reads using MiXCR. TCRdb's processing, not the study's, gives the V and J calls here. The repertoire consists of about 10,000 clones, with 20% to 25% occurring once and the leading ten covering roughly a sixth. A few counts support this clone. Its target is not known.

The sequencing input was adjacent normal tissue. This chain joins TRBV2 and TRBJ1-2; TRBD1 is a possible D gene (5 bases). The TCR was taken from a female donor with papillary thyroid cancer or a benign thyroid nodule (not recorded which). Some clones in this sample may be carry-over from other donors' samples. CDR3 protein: CASSGGFQGIGGYTF. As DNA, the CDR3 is TGTGCCAGCAGTGGAGGGTTTCAGGGAATAGGAGGCTACACCTTC. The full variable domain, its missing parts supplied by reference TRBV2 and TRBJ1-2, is EPEVTQTPSHQVTQMGQEVILRCVPISNHLYFYWYRQILGQKVEFLVSFYNNEISEKSEIFDDQFSVERPDGSNFTLKIRSTKLEDSAMYFCASSGGFQGIGGYTFGSGTRLTVV.